The entry below describes one T cell receptor (beta chain). Antigen unknown. CDR3 length: 18 residues. V dropped 2 bases and J dropped 1 base, with 20 bases sitting between them. Looked up from germline, CDR1 is SGHTA and CDR2 is FQGNSA. The sample belongs to a study of cytomegalovirus exposure and HLA in healthy donors. Study outcomes and limitations: One variant, a missense change in DCLRE1C, was linked in a later analysis to TCR beta V- and J-gene trimming. Being productive about 87% or about 30% of the time was typical of most TCR beta V segments in an earlier analysis. In a later analysis, specific HLA alleles were associated with about 18,000 TCR beta sequences at a 0.05 false discovery rate.

PCR used 60 Vbeta primers and 13 Jbeta primers. Only in-frame clones appear in the TCRdb table, and some are missing; sequencing was by immunoSEQ multiplex PCR. Of 120,000 or so clones listed, 17% were seen once; the top ten hold approximately 2.6%. Sequenced: PBMCs. The gene calls are TRBV7-2 and TRBJ1-1, with a weak D call TRBD1 (6 bases). The receptor was isolated from a female donor in good health and CMV-seropositive. CDR3 in DNA: TGTGCCAGCAGCTTAACTAGGGTGGGCCGAGGGGGGAACACTGAAGCTTTCTTT. It yields the protein CASSLTRVGRGGNTEAFF.